The rows below give T cell receptor beta chains drawn from one sample of a study of shared clonotypes between healthy human individuals. Profiled with immunoSEQ multiplex PCR; TCRdb holds only in-frame clones, not every one. Of about 2.2 million clones listed, just under 95% are singletons. Sequenced input: naive CD8+ T cells from PBMCs. The receptors stem from a man between 18 and 29 years old in good health. Some clones in this sample may be carry-over from other donors' samples. CDR3s include the opening cysteine and the closing phenylalanine or tryptophan. The D gene is left open where the match is weak.

TRBJ1-3 | TRBV7-9 | TRBD1 | CASSGGTGDKAGNTIYF | TGTGCCAGCAGCGGGGGGACAGGGGATAAGGCTGGAAACACCATATATTTT
TRBJ2-3 | TRBV28 | TRBD2 | CASSLWTSGRTDTQYF | TGTGCCAGCAGTTTGTGGACTAGCGGGCGCACAGATACGCAGTATTTT
TRBJ1-2 | TRBV29-1 | NA | CSGVASYGYTF | TGCAGCGGTGTTGCCAGCTATGGCTACACCTTC
TRBJ2-2 | TRBV28 | TRBD1 | CASSQQGAGGELFF | TGTGCCAGCAGTCAACAGGGGGCGGGCGGGGAGCTGTTTTTT
TRBJ2-7 | TRBV9 | TRBD2 | CASSIASGRFYEQYF | TGTGCCAGCAGCATTGCTAGCGGGAGGTTCTACGAGCAGTACTTC
TRBJ1-1 | TRBV4-1 | NA | CASSQGEGNTEAFF | TGCGCCAGCAGCCAAGGGGAAGGGAACACTGAAGCTTTCTTT
TRBJ2-5 | TRBV30 | TRBD2 | CAWSVGLAGETQYF | TGTGCCTGGAGTGTCGGGCTAGCGGGGGAGACCCAGTACTTC
TRBJ1-5 | TRBV19 | NA | CASSIDYPERQPQHF | TGTGCCAGTAGTATAGATTACCCCGAGAGGCAGCCCCAGCATTTT
TRBJ1-2 | TRBV6-5 | NA | CASSYFAGDNYGYTF | TGTGCCAGCAGTTACTTTGCAGGTGATAACTATGGCTACACCTTC
TRBJ2-7 | TRBV14 | NA | CASSQMAGYSRYF | TGTGCCAGCAGCCAAATGGCGGGGTACAGTCGGTACTTC
TRBJ2-7 | TRBV27 | TRBD2 | CASSLPSTSGRIYEQYF | TGTGCCAGCAGTTTACCTTCGACTAGCGGGAGGATCTACGAGCAGTACTTC
TRBJ2-3 | TRBV19 | NA | CASRGSGPSTDTQYF | TGTGCCAGTAGAGGCAGCGGGCCCAGCACAGATACGCAGTATTTT
TRBJ2-1 | TRBV4-1 | NA | CASSHPPNRGSGNEQFF | TGCGCCAGCAGCCATCCCCCTAACCGTGGGTCGGGTAATGAGCAGTTCTTC
TRBJ2-7 | TRBV11-2 | NA | CASSLLLQRYEQYF | TGTGCCAGCAGCCTCCTTCTCCAGCGCTACGAGCAGTACTTC